Below are 14 T cell receptor beta chains sequenced from a single sample in a study of CD8 T cells in ankylosing spondylitis. TCRdb analysed the 5' RACE reads with MiXCR anew, one entry per CDR3 protein. The table includes 200,000 to 250,000 distinct CDR3 sequences, about 16% detected once. Findings and limits, study-wide: A TCR beta motif made of roughly eight highly homologous variants seemed typical of ankylosing spondylitis blood.

Antigen specificity for these receptors is unknown. Sequenced: blood, either unsorted or a sorted T cell fraction (not recorded which). The source is a male donor with ankylosing spondylitis.

This clonotype was observed a few times. This chain joins TRBV7-9 and TRBJ2-5; D is possibly TRBD1 or TRBD2 (5 bases each). The V gene's germline CDR1 is SEHNR and CDR2 FQNEAQ (reference sequence). The V gene lost 5 bases and the J gene lost 3 bases, with 16 bases spanning the gap. The CDR3 extends over 15 amino acids. CDR3 amino acids: CASSHYPRGEETQYF. The CDR3 bases are TGTGCCAGCAGCCACTACCCACGAGGGGAAGAGACCCAGTACTTC.

This clonotype was detected a few times. The chain combines TRBV4-1 with TRBJ1-1; D is perhaps TRBD1 (5 bases). Germline-derived CDR1 and CDR2 are MGHRA and YSYEKL. The CDR3 loop spans 15 amino acids. Trimming shortened V by 5 bases and J by 1 base, and 14 bases separated the two germline ends. CDR3 in amino acids: CASSEWGSENTEAFF. The CDR3 DNA reads TGCGCCAGCAGCGAGTGGGGCAGCGAGAACACTGAAGCTTTCTTT.

This clonotype was seen only a few times. The chain combines TRBV12-3 or TRBV12-4 with TRBJ2-5; the D gene is possibly TRBD1 (6 bases). Trimming took off 6 bases at V and 2 bases at J, with 13 bases between the two ends. The CDR3 is 14 amino acids. The CDR3 nucleotides read TGTGCCAGCAGCCCTCCGGGACAACAAGAGACCCAGTACTTC. Its translation is CASSPPGQQETQYF.

This clonotype has a handful of counts. The chain joins TRBV20-1 to TRBJ2-4; 9 nucleotides agree with TRBD2. The CDR3 extends over 13 amino acids. V dropped 2 bases and J dropped 15; count of bases not matched to a gene: 11. Germline V lookup: CDR1 DFQATT, CDR2 SNEGSKA (reference sequence). The CDR3 region has the DNA TGCAGTGCTAGACAAACGGGACTAGCCGTCGCGTACTTC. Protein sequence: CSARQTGLAVAYF.

This clonotype showed up just a few times. The V and J genes are TRBV6-5 and TRBJ2-2; D remains unclear. From germline, CDR1 is MNHEY and CDR2 SVGAGI. V shed 2 bases and J shed 4 bases, with 8 bases lying between them. CDR3 length equals 14 residues. The CDR3: CASSYRPFTGELFF. The CDR3 DNA reads as TGTGCCAGCAGTTACCGGCCTTTCACCGGGGAGCTGTTTTTT.

In regard to this clonotype: A much larger clone differs by one base, so this may be a read error. The chain is built from TRBV28 and TRBJ2-7; 10 nucleotides line up with TRBD2. V was pared by 6 bases and J by 5 bases, with 7 bases of the junction left unmatched. The germline CDR1 and CDR2 sequences are MDHEN and SYDVKM. CDR3 length equals 14 residues. The CDR3: CASRLSGRANEQYF. In DNA, the CDR3 is TGTGCCAGCAGGTTAAGCGGGAGGGCCAACGAGCAGTACTTC.

This chain connects TRBV9 to TRBJ2-1; D remains ambiguous. V was clipped by 4 bases and J by 4 bases, with 12 bases between them. This CDR3 has 14 residues. The germline CDR1 and CDR2 sequences are SGDLS and YYNGEE. The CDR3 region has the DNA TGTGCCAGCAGCCCCACGGAGTGGTACAATGAGCAGTTCTTC. Translated: CASSPTEWYNEQFF.

This clonotype came up a few times. This chain connects TRBV3-1 to TRBJ2-1, with TRBD2 matching 7 bases. The CDR3 is made up of 15 amino acids. The trim removed 1 base at V and 2 bases at J, leaving 2 bases unmatched. CDR1 and CDR2 (germline): LGHDT, YNNKEL (reference sequence). This CDR3 reads CASSQAGGTYNEQFF. The DNA of the CDR3 is TGTGCCAGCAGCCAAGCGGGAGGCACCTACAATGAGCAGTTCTTC.

This clonotype came up a few times. The V call is TRBV6-1, the J call TRBJ1-5; D is possibly TRBD1 (6 bases). This CDR3 spans 13 amino acids. Trimming took off 5 bases at V and 6 bases at J, with 11 bases between the two ends. Per the germline V gene, CDR1 is MNHNS and CDR2 is SASEGT. CDR3 nucleotides: TGTGCCAGCAGTCCCACAGGGACTCAGCCCCAGCATTTT. Residues: CASSPTGTQPQHF.

The rearrangement uses TRBV9 and TRBJ2-3; D possibly corresponds to TRBD1 (6 bases). The CDR3 length is 18 residues. CDR1 is SGDLS and CDR2 is YYNGEE in the germline V gene. V dropped 3 bases and J dropped 2 bases, with 22 bases sitting between them. The CDR3 nucleotides are TGTGCCAGCAGCGAGGGATTCCCCGGGGCAGGGGTCACAGATACGCAGTATTTT. Amino acid sequence: CASSEGFPGAGVTDTQYF.

This chain connects TRBV19 to TRBJ1-2; possibly TRBD1 for D (6 bases). CDR3 length: 21 amino acids. In germline, CDR1 is LNHDA, CDR2 SQIVND (reference sequence). V was shortened by 1 base and J by 5 bases, with 32 bases between the two germline ends. CDR3 protein: CASSIVSTGNTLRGRQYGYTF. The CDR3 coding sequence is TGTGCCAGTAGTATAGTTTCGACCGGGAACACGCTCCGGGGGCGTCAATATGGCTACACCTTC.

This clonotype has only a few counts. The genes are TRBV11-2 and TRBJ2-1, with 12 bases fitting TRBD2. The trim removed 2 bases at V and 6 bases at J, leaving 2 bases unmatched. CDR1 is SGHAT and CDR2 is FQNNGV in the germline V gene. CDR3 length equals 15 residues. CDR3 nucleotide sequence: TGTGCCAGCAGCTTACCTAGCGGGGGGGGCAATGAGCAGTTCTTC. Translation: CASSLPSGGGNEQFF.

This chain connects TRBV6-5 to TRBJ2-3, with 14 bases lining up with TRBD2. The junction had 3 bases not matched to a gene; V was cut back by 4 bases and J by 3 bases. The CDR3 has 16 residues. Germline CDR1 MNHEY, CDR2 SVGAGI. The chain's CDR3 is CASSSRTSGGTDTQYF. The DNA for the CDR3 is TGTGCCAGCAGTTCCCGGACTAGCGGGGGGACAGATACGCAGTATTTT.

The rearrangement uses TRBV7-9 and TRBJ2-4; D could derive from TRBD1 or TRBD2 (5 bases each). The ends were cut back, 6 bases at V and 6 bases at J, with 21 bases in the middle. CDR1 is SEHNR, CDR2 FQNEAQ, per germline (reference sequence). This CDR3 comprises 16 residues. CDR3 residues: CASSQGEEVLANIQYF. The CDR3 DNA reads TGTGCCAGCAGTCAGGGAGAAGAGGTGCTTGCAAACATTCAGTACTTC. Using reference TRBV7-9 and TRBJ2-4 for the parts outside the CDR3, the full variable domain is DTGVSQNPRHKITKRGQNVTFRCDPISEHNRLYWYRQTLGQGPEFLTYFQNEAQLEKSRLLSDRFSAERPKGSFSTLEIQRTEQGDSAMYLCASSQGEEVLANIQYFGAGTRLSVL.